What follows are 10 T cell receptor beta chains derived from one specimen sequenced in a study of human T cells and chemical hapten exposure. TCRdb ran MiXCR on the RACE reads and lists one entry per CDR3 protein. This repertoire shows fewer than 70,000 distinct CDR3 sequences, about 7% found once; its top ten account for over 1.5%. Time point noted: pre-sensitization, week 0. As to treatment: therapeutic diphenylcyclopropenone sensitization with weekly scalp DPC. The specimen was whole blood, collected in connection with sensitization to the hapten diphenylcyclopropenone (DPC). The receptors shown here come from a woman in her 30s with alopecia areata. Some clones in this sample may be carry-over from other donors' samples.

In its sample, this clonotype was seen a few times. This chain joins TRBV25-1 and TRBJ2-7; 8 bases fit TRBD1. The CDR3 consists of 17 residues. Unmatched junction bases numbered 11, after V lost 2 bases and J lost 2 bases. The germline V gene encodes CDR1 MGHDK and CDR2 SYGVNS. DNA for the CDR3: TGTGCCAGCAGTGAAGCGGCAGGGGGCCATTTCACCTACGAGCAGTACTTC. It translates to CASSEAAGGHFTYEQYF.

In its sample, this clonotype was seen many times. The J gene is TRBJ1-6, the V gene TRBV2, with 12 bases that match TRBD1. The germline gives CDR1 SNHLY, CDR2 FYNNEI. The CDR3 contains 16 residues. V lost 4 bases and J lost 8; bases outside the gene matches: 6. The CDR3 here is CASSAIGTGGDSPLHF. CDR3 nucleotides: TGTGCCAGCAGTGCCATTGGGACAGGGGGCGATTCACCCCTCCACTTT.

This clonotype has at least ten counts. The chain employs TRBV27 and TRBJ1-1, with TRBD1 identical over 7 bases. CDR1 MNHEY and CDR2 SMNVEV come from the germline V gene (reference sequence). With 5 bases clipped from V and 4 bases from J, the junction kept 16 bases outside the gene matches. The CDR3 is 17 amino acids. CDR3 amino acids: CASSKDRATFRGTEAFF. The CDR3 DNA follows: TGTGCCAGCAGTAAAGACAGGGCGACCTTTCGGGGCACTGAAGCTTTCTTT.

This clonotype has at least ten counts. The chain couples TRBV12-3 or TRBV12-4 to TRBJ1-1; D remains unclear. The CDR3 totals 11 residues. Between the trimmed V and J ends, which lost 5 bases and 9 bases, there was a span of 10 bases. The CDR3 bases are TGTGCCAGCAGTGAACTCCTACAAGCTTTCTTT. It specifies CASSELLQAFF.

This clonotype was seen many times. V usage is TRBV14 and J usage is TRBJ2-1, with a weak D call TRBD2 (5 bases). CDR1 and CDR2 (germline): SGHDN, FVKESK. Trimming shortened V by 0 bases and J by 2 bases, and 11 bases separated the two germline ends. The length of the CDR3 is 16 residues. CDR3 sequence: CASSQEIQRTYNEQFF. DNA of the CDR3: TGTGCCAGCAGCCAAGAAATCCAGCGGACCTACAATGAGCAGTTCTTC. Based on the CDR3 plus reference TRBV14 and TRBJ2-1, the full variable domain is EAGVTQFPSHSVIEKGQTVTLRCDPISGHDNLYWYRRVMGKEIKFLLHFVKESKQDESGMPNNRFLAERTGGTYSTLKVQPAELEDSGVYFCASSQEIQRTYNEQFFGPGTRLTVL.

The rearrangement links TRBV4-1 to TRBJ2-5; D perhaps matches TRBD2 (5 bases). Between the trimmed V and J ends, which lost 0 bases and 7 bases, there was a span of 15 bases. The CDR3 length is 15 residues. Germline V gene sequence: CDR1 MGHRA, CDR2 YSYEKL. The DNA of the CDR3 is TGCGCCAGCAGCCAAGACGGGAACTTCGGAGGGACCCAGTACTTC. Amino acid sequence: CASSQDGNFGGTQYF.

This clonotype showed up many times. The rearrangement uses TRBV15 and TRBJ2-3; possibly TRBD2 for D (6 bases). Germline CDR1 is LNHNV and CDR2 is YYDKDF (reference sequence). V was trimmed by 6 bases and J by 2 bases, leaving 12 bases between them. The CDR3 runs to 14 residues. The CDR3 nucleotides are TGTGCCACCAGTGGAGCGGGCCCCACAGATACGCAGTATTTT. Translating it yields CATSGAGPTDTQYF.

This clonotype was counted many times. CDR3 in amino acids: CSAPRTGRVDTEAFF. CDR3 bases: TGCAGTGCACCTCGGACAGGGCGGGTTGACACTGAAGCTTTCTTT. The chain couples TRBV20-1 to TRBJ1-1; 8 bases are a match to TRBD1. This CDR3 region has 15 residues. The V gene end was trimmed by 6 bases and the J gene end by 3 bases; junction bases not matched to a gene: 12. The germline V gene has CDR1 DFQATT and CDR2 SNEGSKA (reference sequence).

This clonotype was recorded a few times. The chain carries TRBV19 and TRBJ1-1; D is possibly TRBD1 (6 bases). The length of the CDR3 is 13 residues. The V gene lost 6 bases and the J gene lost 3 bases, with 11 bases spanning the gap. The germline gives CDR1 LNHDA, CDR2 SQIVND (reference sequence). CDR3 DNA: TGTGCCAGTAGGTCAGGGGCTTACACTGAAGCTTTCTTT. This translates into CASRSGAYTEAFF.

Relative to its sample, this clonotype is medium-sized. The chain recombines TRBV3-1 with TRBJ2-2, with D unresolved. Germline lookup yields CDR1 LGHDT and CDR2 YNNKEL (reference sequence). V was pared by 4 bases and J by 6 bases, with 12 bases between. The CDR3 runs 14 residues. CDR3 sequence (DNA): TGTGCCAGCAGCCCCCCACCCGACGCCGGGGAGCTGTTTTTT. Its protein is CASSPPPDAGELFF.